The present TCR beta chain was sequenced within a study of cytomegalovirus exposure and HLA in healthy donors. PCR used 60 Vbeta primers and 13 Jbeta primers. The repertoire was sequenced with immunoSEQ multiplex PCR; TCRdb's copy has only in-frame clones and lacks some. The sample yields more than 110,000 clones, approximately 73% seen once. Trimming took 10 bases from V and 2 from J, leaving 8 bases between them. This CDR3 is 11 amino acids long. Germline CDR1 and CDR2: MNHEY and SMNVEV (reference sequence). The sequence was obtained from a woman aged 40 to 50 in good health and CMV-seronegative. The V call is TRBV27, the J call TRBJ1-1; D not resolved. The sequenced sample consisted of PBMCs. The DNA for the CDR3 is TGTGCCACCGCAACAAACACTGAAGCTTTCTTT. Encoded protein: CATATNTEAFF.